This T cell receptor (beta chain) came from a study of molecular identifiers for immune sequencing clone quantification. Libraries from naive CD8 cells were generated from approximately 20,000 to 1,000,000 sorted cells (with 10%, 30% or 50% RNA). Sorting was used to obtain naive CD8 T cells (CD8+CD4-CCR7+CD45RA+). This CDR3 comprises 16 residues. V gave up 8 bases and J gave up 2 bases, with 19 bases separating them. Per the germline V gene, CDR1 is MDHEN and CDR2 is SYDVKM. The use of previously described methods and listed TCR primers produced the bulk TCR libraries. TCRdb used MiXCR to reprocess the PCR reads, holding one entry per CDR3 protein. The sample has roughly 320,000 distinct CDR3 sequences; 20% to 25% are singletons. Worth noting for this clonotype: A much more abundant neighbour one base away suggests this may be a read error.

The sequencing sample was made of naive CD8+ T cells from blood, with Jurkat cell RNA spiked in. Regarding subset: FACS-sorted CD8+CD4-CCR7+CD45RA+ naive T cells. The genes are TRBV28 and TRBJ1-5; D gene uncertain. The sequence was obtained from a human donor in good health. Some libraries in this study had Jurkat cell RNA spiked in. DNA for the CDR3: TGTGCCAGCGGTGGACCGAATTCTATAGGCAATCAGCCCCAGCATTTT. Its protein is CASGGPNSIGNQPQHF. Full variable domain (outside the CDR3, taken from reference TRBV28 and TRBJ1-5): DVKVTQSSRYLVKRTGEKVFLECVQDMDHENMFWYRQDPGLGLRLIYFSYDVKMKEKGDIPEGYSVSREKKERFSLILESASTNQTSMYLCASGGPNSIGNQPQHFGDGTRLSIL.